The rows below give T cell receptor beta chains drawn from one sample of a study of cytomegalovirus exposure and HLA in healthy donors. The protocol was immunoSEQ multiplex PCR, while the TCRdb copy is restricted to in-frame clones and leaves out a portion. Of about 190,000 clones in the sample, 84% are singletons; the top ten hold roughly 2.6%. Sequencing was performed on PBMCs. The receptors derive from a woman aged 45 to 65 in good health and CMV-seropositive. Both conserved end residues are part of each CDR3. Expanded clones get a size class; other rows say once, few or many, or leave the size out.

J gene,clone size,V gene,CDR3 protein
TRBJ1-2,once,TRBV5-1,CASSPSRDIYGYTF
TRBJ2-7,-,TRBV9,CASSVSSGSYEQYF
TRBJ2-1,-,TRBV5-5,CASSLDFRAQFF
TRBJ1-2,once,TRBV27,CASSLTPNYGYTF
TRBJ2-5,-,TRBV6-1,CASSEARGGIQETQYF
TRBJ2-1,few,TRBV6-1,CASSLQARSFF
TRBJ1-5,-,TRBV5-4,CASSLAETGNQPQHF
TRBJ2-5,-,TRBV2,CVSSGAGGQETQYF
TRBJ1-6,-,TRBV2,CASGQWDSGSPLHF
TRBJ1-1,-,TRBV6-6,CASILEDRGEAFF
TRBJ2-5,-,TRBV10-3,CAISENSGSLGSETQYF
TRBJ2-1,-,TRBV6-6,CASSPYGGYNEQFF
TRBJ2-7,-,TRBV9,CASSVLGQGDNEQYF
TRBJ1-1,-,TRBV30,CAWKQGIGTEAFF
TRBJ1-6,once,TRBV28,CASSLGGGGGSPLHF
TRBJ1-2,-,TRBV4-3,CASSQGRGFGYTF
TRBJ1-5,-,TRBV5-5,CASSYGQGAGFGNQPQHF
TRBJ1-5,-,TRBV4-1,CASSQAGYGNQPQHF
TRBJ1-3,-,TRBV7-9,CASSRQGATNTIYF
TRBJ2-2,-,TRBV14,CASSQVAGGNTGELFF
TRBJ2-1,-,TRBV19,CASRDRGQHNEQFF
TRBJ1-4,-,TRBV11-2,CASRDYLQGDVKLFF
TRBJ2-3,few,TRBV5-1,CASSVRVTDTQYF
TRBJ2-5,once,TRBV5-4,CASSLIPLETQYF
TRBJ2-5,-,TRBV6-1,CASRGTGQETQYF
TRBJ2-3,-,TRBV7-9,CASSPDRPSTDTQYF
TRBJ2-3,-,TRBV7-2,CASSFGLAGGLTDTQYF
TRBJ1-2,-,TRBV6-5,CASRDRSSYGYTF
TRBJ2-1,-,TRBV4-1,CASSQSGGAGVNEQFF
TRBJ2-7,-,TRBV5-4,CASSQDPIGTGAYEQYF
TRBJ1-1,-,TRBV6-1,CASSEARAGVTEAFF
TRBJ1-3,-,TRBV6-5,CASIGQGISGNTIYF
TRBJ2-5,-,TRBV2,CAAGTNQETQYF
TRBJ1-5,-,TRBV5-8,CASSLLQGGSAGPQHF
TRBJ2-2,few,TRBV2,CASSESQGRTGELFF
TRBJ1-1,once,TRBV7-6,CASSLGRVSTEAFF
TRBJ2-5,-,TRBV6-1,CASSDSVFGETQYF
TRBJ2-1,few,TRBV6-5,CATGKVGRSYNEQFF
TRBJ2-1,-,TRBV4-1,CASSLTGGSYNEQFF
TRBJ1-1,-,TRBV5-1,CASSLAGSGTEAFF
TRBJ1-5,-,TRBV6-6,CASSDPNGVNNQPQHF
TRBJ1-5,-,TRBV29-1,CSVAWAGGGNQPQHF
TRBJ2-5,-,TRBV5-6,CASSNRDKGRGSAKTQYF